This entry features one T cell receptor beta chain sequence. A read error may produce the germline difference seen at one junction end. The repertoire was sequenced with immunoSEQ multiplex PCR; TCRdb's copy has only in-frame clones and lacks some. The profile shows roughly 150,000 clones, around 89% of them singletons. This sample is part of a study of blood T cell repertoires in COVID-19. On the study more broadly: Samples representing acute and convalescent COVID-19 were sourced from the United States, Italy and Spain. Nucleic acid was either cDNA or gDNA, and it came from T cells, B-cell-depleted T cells, or PBMCs.

CDR1 is LGHDT, CDR2 YNNKEL, per germline (reference sequence). The CDR3 consists of 12 residues. Sequenced material: peripheral blood. The sequence was collected from a man between 60 and 75 years old with active or convalescent COVID-19. The V call is TRBV3-1 (or the pseudogene TRBV3-2), the J call TRBJ1-3; 9 nucleotides align to TRBD1. The CDR3 DNA reads TGTGCCAGCAGCCGGCGGGACAGGGACCCACATTTT. This sequence encodes CASSRRDRDPHF.